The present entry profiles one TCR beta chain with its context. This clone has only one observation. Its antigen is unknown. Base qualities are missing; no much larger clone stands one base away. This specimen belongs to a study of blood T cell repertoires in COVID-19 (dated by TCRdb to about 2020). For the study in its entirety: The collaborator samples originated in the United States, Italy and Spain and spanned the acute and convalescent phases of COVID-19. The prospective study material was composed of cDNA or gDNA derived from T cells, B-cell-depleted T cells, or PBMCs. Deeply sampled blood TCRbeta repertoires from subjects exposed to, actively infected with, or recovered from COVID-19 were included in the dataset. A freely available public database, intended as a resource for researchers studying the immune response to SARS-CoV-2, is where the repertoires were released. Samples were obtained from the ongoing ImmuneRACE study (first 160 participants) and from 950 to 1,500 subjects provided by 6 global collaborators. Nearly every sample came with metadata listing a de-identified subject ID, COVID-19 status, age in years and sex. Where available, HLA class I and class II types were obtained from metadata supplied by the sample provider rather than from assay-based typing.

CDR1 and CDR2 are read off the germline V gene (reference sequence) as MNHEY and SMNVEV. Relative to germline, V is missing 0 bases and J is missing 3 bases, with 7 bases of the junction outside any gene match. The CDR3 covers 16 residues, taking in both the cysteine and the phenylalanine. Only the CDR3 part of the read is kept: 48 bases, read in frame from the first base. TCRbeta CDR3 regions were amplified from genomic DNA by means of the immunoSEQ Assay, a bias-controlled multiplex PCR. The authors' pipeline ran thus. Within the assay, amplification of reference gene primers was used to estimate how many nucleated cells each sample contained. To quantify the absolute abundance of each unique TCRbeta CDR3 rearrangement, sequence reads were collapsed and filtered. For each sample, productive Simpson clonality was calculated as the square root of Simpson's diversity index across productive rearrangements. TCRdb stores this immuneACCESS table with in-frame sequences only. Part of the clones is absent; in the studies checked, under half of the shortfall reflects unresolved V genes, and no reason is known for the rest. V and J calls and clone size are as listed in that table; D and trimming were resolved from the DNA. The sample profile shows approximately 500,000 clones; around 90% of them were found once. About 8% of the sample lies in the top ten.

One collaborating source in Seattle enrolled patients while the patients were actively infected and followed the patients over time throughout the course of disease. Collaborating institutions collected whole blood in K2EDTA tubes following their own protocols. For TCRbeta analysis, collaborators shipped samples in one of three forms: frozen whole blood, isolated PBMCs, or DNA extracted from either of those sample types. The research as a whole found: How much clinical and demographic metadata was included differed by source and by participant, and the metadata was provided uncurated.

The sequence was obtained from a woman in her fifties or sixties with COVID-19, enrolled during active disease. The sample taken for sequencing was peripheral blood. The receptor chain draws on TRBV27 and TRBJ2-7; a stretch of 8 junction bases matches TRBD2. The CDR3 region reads CASSLSGLGPLYEQYF. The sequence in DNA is TGTGCCAGCAGTTTATCGGGACTAGGGCCCCTCTACGAGCAGTACTTC.